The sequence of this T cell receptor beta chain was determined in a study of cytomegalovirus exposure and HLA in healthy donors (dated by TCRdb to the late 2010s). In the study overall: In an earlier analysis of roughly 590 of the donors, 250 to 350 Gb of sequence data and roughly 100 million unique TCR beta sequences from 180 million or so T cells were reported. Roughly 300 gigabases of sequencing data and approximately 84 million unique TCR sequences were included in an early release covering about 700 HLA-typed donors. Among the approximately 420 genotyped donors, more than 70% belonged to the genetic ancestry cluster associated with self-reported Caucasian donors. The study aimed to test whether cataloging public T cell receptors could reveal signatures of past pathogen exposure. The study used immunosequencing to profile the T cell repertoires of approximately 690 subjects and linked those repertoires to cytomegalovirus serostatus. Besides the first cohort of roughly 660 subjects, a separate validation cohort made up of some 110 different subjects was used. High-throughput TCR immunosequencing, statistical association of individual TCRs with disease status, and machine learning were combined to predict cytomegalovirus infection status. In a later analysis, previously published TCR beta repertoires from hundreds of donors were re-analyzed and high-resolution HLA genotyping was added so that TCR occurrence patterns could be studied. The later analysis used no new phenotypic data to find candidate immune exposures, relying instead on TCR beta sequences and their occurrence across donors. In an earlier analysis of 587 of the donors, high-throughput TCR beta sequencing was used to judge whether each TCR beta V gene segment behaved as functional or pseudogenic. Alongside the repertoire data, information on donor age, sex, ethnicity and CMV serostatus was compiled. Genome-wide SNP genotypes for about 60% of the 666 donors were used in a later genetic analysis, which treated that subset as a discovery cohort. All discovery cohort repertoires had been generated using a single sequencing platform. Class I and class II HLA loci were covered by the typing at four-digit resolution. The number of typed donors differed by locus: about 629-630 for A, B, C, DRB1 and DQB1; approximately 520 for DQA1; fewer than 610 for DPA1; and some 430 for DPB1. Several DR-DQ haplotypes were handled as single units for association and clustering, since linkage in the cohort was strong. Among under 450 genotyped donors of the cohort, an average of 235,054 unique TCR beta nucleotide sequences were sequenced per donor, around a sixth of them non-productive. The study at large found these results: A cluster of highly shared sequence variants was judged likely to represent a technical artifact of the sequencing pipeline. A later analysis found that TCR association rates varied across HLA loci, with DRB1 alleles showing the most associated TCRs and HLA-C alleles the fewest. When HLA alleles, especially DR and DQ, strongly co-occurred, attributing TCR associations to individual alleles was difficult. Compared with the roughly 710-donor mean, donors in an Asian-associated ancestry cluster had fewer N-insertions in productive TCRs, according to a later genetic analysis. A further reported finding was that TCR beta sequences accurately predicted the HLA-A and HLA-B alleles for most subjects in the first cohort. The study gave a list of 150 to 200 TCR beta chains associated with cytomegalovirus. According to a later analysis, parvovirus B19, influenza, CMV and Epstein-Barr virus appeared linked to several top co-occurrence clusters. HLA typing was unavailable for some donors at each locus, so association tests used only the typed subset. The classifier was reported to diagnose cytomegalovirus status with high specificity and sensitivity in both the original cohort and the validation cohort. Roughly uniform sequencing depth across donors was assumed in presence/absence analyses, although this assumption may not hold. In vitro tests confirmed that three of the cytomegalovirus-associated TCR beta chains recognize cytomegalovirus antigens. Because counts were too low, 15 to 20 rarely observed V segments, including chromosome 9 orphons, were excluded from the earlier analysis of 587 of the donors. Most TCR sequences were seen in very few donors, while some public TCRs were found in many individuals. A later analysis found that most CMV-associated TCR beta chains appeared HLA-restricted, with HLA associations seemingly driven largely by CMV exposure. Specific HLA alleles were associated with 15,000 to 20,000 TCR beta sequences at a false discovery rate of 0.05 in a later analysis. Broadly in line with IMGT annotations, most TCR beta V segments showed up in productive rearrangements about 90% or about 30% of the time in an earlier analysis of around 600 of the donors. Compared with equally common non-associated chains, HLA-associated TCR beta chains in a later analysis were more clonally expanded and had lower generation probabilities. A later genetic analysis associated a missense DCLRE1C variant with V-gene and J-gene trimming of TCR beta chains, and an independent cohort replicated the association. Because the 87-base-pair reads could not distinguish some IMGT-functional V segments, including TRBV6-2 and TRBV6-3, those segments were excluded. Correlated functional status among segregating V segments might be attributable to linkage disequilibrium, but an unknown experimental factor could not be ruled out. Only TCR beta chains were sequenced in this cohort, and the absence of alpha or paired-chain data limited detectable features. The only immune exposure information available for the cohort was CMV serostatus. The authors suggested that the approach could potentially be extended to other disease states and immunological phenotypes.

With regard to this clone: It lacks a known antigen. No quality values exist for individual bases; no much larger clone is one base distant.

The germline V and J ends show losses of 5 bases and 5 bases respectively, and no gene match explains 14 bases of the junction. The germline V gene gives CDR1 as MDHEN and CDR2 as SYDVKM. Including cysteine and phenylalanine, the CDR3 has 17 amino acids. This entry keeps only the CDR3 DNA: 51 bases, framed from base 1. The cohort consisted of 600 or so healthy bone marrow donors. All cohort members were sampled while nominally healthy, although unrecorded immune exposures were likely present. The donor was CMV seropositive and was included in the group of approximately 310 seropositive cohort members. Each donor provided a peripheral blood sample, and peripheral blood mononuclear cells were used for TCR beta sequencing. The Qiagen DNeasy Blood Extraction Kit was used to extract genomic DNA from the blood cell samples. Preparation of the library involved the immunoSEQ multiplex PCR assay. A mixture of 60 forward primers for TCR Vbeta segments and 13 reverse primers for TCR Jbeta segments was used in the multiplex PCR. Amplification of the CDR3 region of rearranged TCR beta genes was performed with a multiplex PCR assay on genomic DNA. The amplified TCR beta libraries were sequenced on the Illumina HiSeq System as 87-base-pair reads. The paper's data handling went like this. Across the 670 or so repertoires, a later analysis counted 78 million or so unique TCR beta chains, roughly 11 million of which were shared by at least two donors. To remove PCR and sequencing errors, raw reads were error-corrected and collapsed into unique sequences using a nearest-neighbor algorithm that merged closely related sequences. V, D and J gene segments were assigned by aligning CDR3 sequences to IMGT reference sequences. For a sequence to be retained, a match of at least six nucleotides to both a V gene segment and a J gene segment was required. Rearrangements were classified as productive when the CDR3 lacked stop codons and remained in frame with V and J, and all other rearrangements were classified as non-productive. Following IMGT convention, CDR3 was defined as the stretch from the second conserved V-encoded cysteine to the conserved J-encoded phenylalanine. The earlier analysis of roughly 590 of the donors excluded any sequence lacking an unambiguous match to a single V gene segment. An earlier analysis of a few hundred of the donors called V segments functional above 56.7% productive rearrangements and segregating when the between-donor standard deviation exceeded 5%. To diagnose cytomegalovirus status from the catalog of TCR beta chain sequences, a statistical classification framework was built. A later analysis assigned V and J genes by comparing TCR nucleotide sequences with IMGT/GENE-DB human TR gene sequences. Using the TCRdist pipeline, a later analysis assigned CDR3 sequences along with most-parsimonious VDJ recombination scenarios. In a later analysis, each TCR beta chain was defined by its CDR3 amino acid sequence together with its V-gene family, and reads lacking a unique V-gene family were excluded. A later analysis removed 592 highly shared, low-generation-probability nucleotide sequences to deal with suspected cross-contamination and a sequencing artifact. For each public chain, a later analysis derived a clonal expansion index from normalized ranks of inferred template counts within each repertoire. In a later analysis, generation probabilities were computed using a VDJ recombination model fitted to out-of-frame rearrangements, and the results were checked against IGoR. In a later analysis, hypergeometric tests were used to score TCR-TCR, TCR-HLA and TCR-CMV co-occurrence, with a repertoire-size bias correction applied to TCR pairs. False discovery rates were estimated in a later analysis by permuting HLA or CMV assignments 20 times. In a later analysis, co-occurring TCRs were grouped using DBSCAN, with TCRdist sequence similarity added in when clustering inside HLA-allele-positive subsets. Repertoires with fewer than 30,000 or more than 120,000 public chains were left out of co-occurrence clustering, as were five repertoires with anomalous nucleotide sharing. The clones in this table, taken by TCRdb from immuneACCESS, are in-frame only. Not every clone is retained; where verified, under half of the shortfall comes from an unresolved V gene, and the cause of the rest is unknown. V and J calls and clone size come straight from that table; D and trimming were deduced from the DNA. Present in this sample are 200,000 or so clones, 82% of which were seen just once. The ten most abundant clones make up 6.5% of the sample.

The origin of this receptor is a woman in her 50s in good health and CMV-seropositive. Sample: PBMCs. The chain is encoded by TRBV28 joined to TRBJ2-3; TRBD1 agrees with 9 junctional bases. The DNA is TGTGCCAGCAGTCCTTGGGGACGAGGGACAGGGCGAGATACGCAGTATTTT. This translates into CASSPWGRGTGRDTQYF.